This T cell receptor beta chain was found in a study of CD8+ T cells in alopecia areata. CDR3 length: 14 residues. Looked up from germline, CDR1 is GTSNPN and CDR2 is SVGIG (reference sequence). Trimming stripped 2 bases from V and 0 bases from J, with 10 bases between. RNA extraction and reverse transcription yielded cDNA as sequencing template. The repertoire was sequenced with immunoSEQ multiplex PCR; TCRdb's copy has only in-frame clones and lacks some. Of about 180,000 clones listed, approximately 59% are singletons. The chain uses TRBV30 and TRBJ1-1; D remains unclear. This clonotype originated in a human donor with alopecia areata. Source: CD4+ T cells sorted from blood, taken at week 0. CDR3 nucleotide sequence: TGTGCCTGGAGTCTAGCGAGGTTGAACACTGAAGCTTTCTTT. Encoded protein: CAWSLARLNTEAFF. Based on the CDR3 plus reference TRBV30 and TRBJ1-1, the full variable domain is SQTIHQWPATLVQPVGSPLSLECTVEGTSNPNLYWYRQAAGRGLQLLFYSVGIGQISSEVPQNLSASRPQDRQFILSSKKLLLSDSGFYLCAWSLARLNTEAFFGQGTRLTVV.